This T cell receptor (beta chain) was identified during a study of T-cell reconstitution after alpha-beta-depleted transplantation in children. CDR3 length: 14 amino acids. Losses at the gene ends were 6 bases for V and 5 bases for J; bases not matched to a gene: 6. Germline CDR1 is KGHDR and CDR2 is SFDVKD. As it was prepared, the TCRbeta library received unique molecular identifiers. TCRdb reprocessed the PCR reads via MiXCR and lists one record per CDR3 protein. The profile shows 200,000 or so distinct CDR3 sequences, just under 6.5% of them singletons. Whole-study results and caveats: Where alpha-beta T cells came from about two months after transplant was reportedly several hundred expanded graft clones. Recipient T cells and thymic progenitors that survived gave rise to the high TCRbeta diversity observed at day 60 in some patients.

This clonotype was counted ten times or more. Antigen unknown. The sequencing used PBMCs, collected before TCRalphabeta/CD19-depleted stem cell transplant. The clonotype originates from a girl under three years old with combined immunodeficiency, due to receive a stem cell transplant. The J gene is TRBJ2-3, the V gene TRBV24-1; 8 nucleotides align to TRBD2. The chain's CDR3 is CATSRPGLGDTQYF. CDR3 nucleotides: TGTGCCACCAGTCGCCCGGGACTAGGAGATACGCAGTATTTT.